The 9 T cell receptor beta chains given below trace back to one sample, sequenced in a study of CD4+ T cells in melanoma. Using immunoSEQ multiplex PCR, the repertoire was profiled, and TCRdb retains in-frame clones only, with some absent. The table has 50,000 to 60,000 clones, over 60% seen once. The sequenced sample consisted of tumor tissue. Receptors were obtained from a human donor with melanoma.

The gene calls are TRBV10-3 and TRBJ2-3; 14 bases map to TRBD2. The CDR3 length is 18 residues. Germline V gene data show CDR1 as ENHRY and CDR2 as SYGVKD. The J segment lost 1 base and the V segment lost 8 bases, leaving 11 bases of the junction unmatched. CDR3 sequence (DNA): TGTGCCATCGGACTAGCGGGGGGCCTTCCGACGCGCACAGATACGCAGTATTTT. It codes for CAIGLAGGLPTRTDTQYF.

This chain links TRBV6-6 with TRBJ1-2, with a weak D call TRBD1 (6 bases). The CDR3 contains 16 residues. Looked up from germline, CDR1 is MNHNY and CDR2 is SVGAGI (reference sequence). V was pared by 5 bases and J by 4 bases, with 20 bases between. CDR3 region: CASSPGPDSAIYGYTF. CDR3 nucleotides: TGTGCCAGCAGTCCCGGTCCGGACAGCGCTATCTATGGCTACACCTTC.

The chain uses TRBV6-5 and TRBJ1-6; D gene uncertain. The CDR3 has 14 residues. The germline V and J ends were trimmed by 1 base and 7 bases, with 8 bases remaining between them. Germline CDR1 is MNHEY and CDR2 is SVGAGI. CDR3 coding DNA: TGTGCCAGCAGTTACTTCACCCAAAATTCACCCCTCCACTTT. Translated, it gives CASSYFTQNSPLHF.

In nucleotides, the CDR3 is TGTGCCAGCAGTTACTCGAGAGGGGGCGTAGAGACCCAGTACTTC. Its translation: CASSYSRGGVETQYF. V is TRBV6-5 and J is TRBJ2-5; TRBD1 aligns across 7 bases. Losses at the gene ends were 0 bases for V and 4 bases for J; bases not matched to a gene: 5. CDR1 and CDR2 (germline): MNHEY, SVGAGI. The CDR3 has 15 residues.

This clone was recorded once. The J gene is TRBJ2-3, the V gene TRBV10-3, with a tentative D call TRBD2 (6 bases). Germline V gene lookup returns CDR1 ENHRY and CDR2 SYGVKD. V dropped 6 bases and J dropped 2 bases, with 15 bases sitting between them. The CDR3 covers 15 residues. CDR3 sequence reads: CAIRELGRYTDTQYF. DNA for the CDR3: TGTGCCATCAGAGAACTAGGGAGGTACACAGATACGCAGTATTTT.

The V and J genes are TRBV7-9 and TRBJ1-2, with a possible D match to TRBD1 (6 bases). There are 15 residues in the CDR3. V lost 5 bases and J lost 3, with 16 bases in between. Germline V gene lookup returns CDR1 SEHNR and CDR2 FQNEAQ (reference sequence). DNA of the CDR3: TGTGCCAGCAGCGACCCGCGGGGGGCGTACTATGGCTACACCTTC. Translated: CASSDPRGAYYGYTF.

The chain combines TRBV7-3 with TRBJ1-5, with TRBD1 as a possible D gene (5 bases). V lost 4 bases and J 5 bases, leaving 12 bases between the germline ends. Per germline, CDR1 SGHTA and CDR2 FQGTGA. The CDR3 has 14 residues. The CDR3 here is CASSSREVDQPQHF. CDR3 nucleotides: TGTGCCAGCAGCTCCAGGGAAGTCGATCAGCCCCAGCATTTT.

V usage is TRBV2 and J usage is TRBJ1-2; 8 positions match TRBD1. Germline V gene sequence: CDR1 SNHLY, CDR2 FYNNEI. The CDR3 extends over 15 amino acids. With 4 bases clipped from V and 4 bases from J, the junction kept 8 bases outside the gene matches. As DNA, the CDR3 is TGTGCCAGCAGTGTTAGACAGGGGTCGGGCTATGGCTACACCTTC. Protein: CASSVRQGSGYGYTF.

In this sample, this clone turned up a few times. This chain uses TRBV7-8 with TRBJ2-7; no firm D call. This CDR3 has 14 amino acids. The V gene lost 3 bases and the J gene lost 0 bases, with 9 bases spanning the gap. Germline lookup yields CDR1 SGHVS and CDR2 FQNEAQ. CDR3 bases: TGTGCCAGCAGCTTGATCGAATTCTCCTACGAGCAGTACTTC. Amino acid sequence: CASSLIEFSYEQYF. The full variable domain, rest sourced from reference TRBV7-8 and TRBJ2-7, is GAGVSQSPRYKVAKRGQDVALRCDPISGHVSLFWYQQALGQGPEFLTYFQNEAQLDKSGLPSDRFFAERPEGSVSTLKIQRTQQEDSAVYLCASSLIEFSYEQYFGPGTRLTVT.